This T cell receptor beta chain originates from a study of blood T cell repertoires in COVID-19. Looked up from germline, CDR1 is LNHDA and CDR2 is SQIVND (reference sequence). Trimming cost V 0 bases and J 5 bases; bases outside gene matches: 17. The CDR3 loop spans 20 amino acids. Clones were read by immunoSEQ multiplex PCR, and TCRdb kept only the in-frame ones, dropping some. The sample consists of 69,000 or so clones, approximately 80% of them appearing once. The TCR was taken from a man aged 50 or older with COVID-19, enrolled during active disease. The material sequenced was peripheral blood. This rearrangement joins TRBV19 to TRBJ2-1, with 9 bases fitting TRBD2. CDR3 amino acids: CASSIDGGTSSFSRNNEQFF. The CDR3 DNA sequence: TGTGCCAGTAGTATAGATGGCGGGACTAGCTCATTCTCTCGGAACAATGAGCAGTTCTTC.